This T cell receptor (beta chain) was captured by sequencing in a study of blood T cell repertoires in COVID-19. Overall study context: Whether acute or convalescent, the COVID-19 samples came from the United States, Italy and Spain. In each case, the material was cDNA or gDNA derived from T cells, B-cell-depleted T cells, or PBMCs.

Authors' methods: Reference gene primer amplification gave nucleated cell count estimates. The repertoire was sequenced with immunoSEQ multiplex PCR; TCRdb's copy has only in-frame clones and lacks some. That table is the source of V, J and clone size, and D and trimming were worked out from the DNA. The sample includes about 130,000 clones, around three quarters of them seen just once. In its sample, this clone was seen once. The sequence was collected from a human donor in a cohort sampled during active COVID-19. The sequencing sample was made of peripheral blood.

The CDR3 sequence: CASSLAGTGNYEQYF. In DNA, the CDR3 is TGCGCCAGCAGCTTGGCGGGGACAGGGAATTACGAGCAGTACTTC. The genes are TRBV5-1 and TRBJ2-7, with 9 bases identical to TRBD1. Looked up from germline, CDR1 is SGHRS and CDR2 is YFSETQ. This CDR3 spans 15 amino acids. The V gene end was trimmed by 0 bases and the J gene end by 4 bases; junction bases not matched to a gene: 5.